This is a list of T cell receptor beta chains from one sample in a study of cytomegalovirus exposure and HLA in healthy donors. Only in-frame clones appear in the TCRdb table, and some are missing; sequencing was by immunoSEQ multiplex PCR. Of fewer than 200,000 clones in the sample, about 83% were seen once. The sample consisted of PBMCs. Every receptor here comes from a female donor in good health and CMV-seronegative. Each CDR3 is given with its conserved first and last residue. The D gene is left open where the match is weak. Not every row has a clone size; where given, it reads once, few, many or a size class.

size: NA
D: TRBD1
V: TRBV25-1
J: TRBJ2-2
CDR3: CASSDGQGLFF
DNA: TGTGCCAGCAGTGACGGACAGGGGCTGTTTTTT

size: NA
D: NA
V: TRBV25-1
J: TRBJ2-2
CDR3: CAGSDLGETGELFF
DNA: TGTGCCGGCAGTGATTTGGGAGAGACCGGGGAGCTGTTTTTT

size: NA
D: NA
V: TRBV5-6
J: TRBJ1-5
CDR3: CASSLVGANQPQHF
DNA: TGTGCCAGCAGCTTGGTTGGAGCCAATCAGCCCCAGCATTTT

size: NA
D: TRBD2
V: TRBV7-3
J: TRBJ2-1
CDR3: CASSSRPGLPRVGEQFF
DNA: TGTGCCAGCAGCTCGAGACCGGGACTACCCAGAGTGGGTGAGCAGTTCTTC

size: NA
D: TRBD1
V: TRBV2
J: TRBJ1-1
CDR3: CASSSTGGITEAFF
DNA: TGTGCCAGCAGTTCGACAGGGGGCATCACTGAAGCTTTCTTT

size: NA
D: TRBD1
V: TRBV5-4
J: TRBJ1-2
CDR3: CASSLQGAFNGYTF
DNA: TGTGCCAGCAGCTTACAGGGGGCGTTTAATGGCTACACCTTC

size: once
D: NA
V: TRBV7-6
J: TRBJ2-1
CDR3: CASSLAGQQTWNEQFF
DNA: TGTGCCAGCAGCTTAGCCGGACAACAAACCTGGAATGAGCAGTTCTTC

size: NA
D: NA
V: TRBV7-8
J: TRBJ2-3
CDR3: CASSLGSDTDTQYF
DNA: TGTGCCAGCAGCTTAGGGAGCGACACAGATACGCAGTATTTT

size: NA
D: TRBD1
V: TRBV23-1
J: TRBJ2-7
CDR3: CASSQSPKRQGSYEQYF
DNA: TGCGCCAGCAGTCAATCGCCCAAAAGACAGGGTAGCTACGAGCAGTACTTC

size: NA
D: TRBD1
V: TRBV2
J: TRBJ2-5
CDR3: CASRGNRGGETQYF
DNA: TGTGCCAGCAGAGGCAACAGGGGTGGGGAGACCCAGTACTTC